The 5 T cell receptor beta chains below all came from one sample that was sequenced in a study of control samples from healthy donors and cancer patients. Using immunoSEQ multiplex PCR, the repertoire was profiled, and TCRdb retains in-frame clones only, with some absent. This table has about 28,000 clones, around 92% appearing once. What was sequenced was PBMCs. All receptors derive from a man aged 45 to 65 with lung cancer.

The chain couples TRBV6-6 to TRBJ2-5; D is perhaps TRBD2 (6 bases). The germline V gene encodes CDR1 MNHNY and CDR2 SVGAGI (reference sequence). Trimming removed 2 bases from V and 2 bases from J, with 6 bases in between. The CDR3 sequence is 13 residues long. The CDR3 DNA follows: TGTGCCAGCAGTTACGGGGGGCAAGAGACCCAGTACTTC. It is translated as CASSYGGQETQYF.

This chain links TRBV20-1 with TRBJ1-1; D is unresolved. Trimming shortened V by 6 bases and J by 2 bases, and 4 bases separated the two germline ends. CDR1 and CDR2 (germline): DFQATT, SNEGSKA (reference sequence). The CDR3 has 10 amino acids. The chain's CDR3 is CSAKNTEAFF. CDR3 nucleotides: TGCAGTGCCAAAAACACTGAAGCTTTCTTT.

The chain combines TRBV5-4 with TRBJ2-5; D may be TRBD2 (5 bases). From germline, CDR1 is SGHNT and CDR2 YYREEE (reference sequence). The CDR3 extends over 17 amino acids. Trimming left V 1 base short and J 0 bases short, with 16 bases between. The CDR3 nucleotides are TGTGCCAGCAGCTTGAAGGCGGGTTTCGCACACCAAGAGACCCAGTACTTC. It is translated as CASSLKAGFAHQETQYF.

The V call is TRBV6-5, the J call TRBJ2-5, with 11 bases lining up with TRBD2. The germline CDR1 and CDR2 sequences are MNHEY and SVGAGI. V shed 5 bases, J shed 5 bases, and the junction held 7 bases outside the gene matches. The CDR3 is made up of 15 amino acids. The CDR3 region is CASSTLTSGGETQYF. DNA of the CDR3: TGTGCCAGCAGTACCCTTACTAGCGGGGGTGAGACCCAGTACTTC.

The chain uses TRBV6-2 or TRBV6-3 and TRBJ1-3; no clear D. CDR1 MNHEY and CDR2 SVGEGT come from the germline V gene. This CDR3 region has 15 residues. Trimming removed 6 bases from V and 1 base from J, with 13 bases in between. The CDR3 spells CASSLDGRSGNTIYF. The CDR3 nucleotides read TGTGCCAGCAGCTTAGACGGCAGATCTGGAAACACCATATATTTT.